Following are 2 T cell receptor beta chains from one sample sequenced in a study of T cells in Graves' hyperthyroidism and ophthalmopathy. RNA transcripts provided the source from which TCR beta CDR3 regions were amplified. Primed by the HTBI set, a first-round RT-PCR was run on the TCR CDR3. One entry per CDR3 protein results from TCRdb running MiXCR on the multiplex PCR reads. The sample consists of about 400,000 distinct CDR3 sequences, 14% to 15% of them appearing once. The sequenced sample was blood. Receptors originate from a woman aged 25 to 39 with Graves' hyperthyroidism.

This clonotype was counted a few times. The chain employs TRBV7-9 and TRBJ2-3; the match to TRBD2 covers 9 bases. The J segment lost 5 bases and the V segment lost 4 bases, leaving 7 bases of the junction unmatched. CDR3 size: 15 residues. Looked up from germline, CDR1 is SEHNR and CDR2 is FQNEAQ (reference sequence). This chain's CDR3 is CASSWGGRAGDTQYF. CDR3 sequence (DNA): TGTGCCAGCAGCTGGGGCGGGAGGGCTGGAGATACGCAGTATTTT.

This chain joins TRBV5-1 and TRBJ2-5; D is tentatively TRBD1 or TRBD2 (5 bases each). The V and J ends lost 4 bases and 9 bases respectively, with 22 bases between them. The CDR3 contains 15 residues. Germline lookup yields CDR1 SGHRS and CDR2 YFSETQ. The CDR3 is CASSAQGTLSVAQYF. The CDR3 region has the DNA TGCGCCAGCAGCGCCCAAGGGACCCTTTCGGTGGCCCAGTACTTC.